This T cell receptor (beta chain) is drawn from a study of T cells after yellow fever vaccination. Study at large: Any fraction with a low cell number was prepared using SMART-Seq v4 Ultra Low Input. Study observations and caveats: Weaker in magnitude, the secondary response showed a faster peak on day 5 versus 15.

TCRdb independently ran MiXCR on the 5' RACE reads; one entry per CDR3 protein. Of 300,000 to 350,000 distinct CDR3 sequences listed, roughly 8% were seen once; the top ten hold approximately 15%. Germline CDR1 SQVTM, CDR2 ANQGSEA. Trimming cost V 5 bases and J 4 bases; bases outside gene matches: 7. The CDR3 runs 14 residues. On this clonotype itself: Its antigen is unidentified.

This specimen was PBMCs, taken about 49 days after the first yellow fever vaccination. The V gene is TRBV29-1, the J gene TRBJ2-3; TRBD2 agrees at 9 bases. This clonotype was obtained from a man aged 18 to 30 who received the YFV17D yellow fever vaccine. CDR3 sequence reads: CSVSAGGPSDTQYF. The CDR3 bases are TGCAGCGTTTCTGCGGGGGGGCCGTCAGATACGCAGTATTTT.